This TCR beta chain was found in a study of blood T cell repertoires in COVID-19. Study background: T cells, B-cell-depleted T cells, or PBMCs provided the cDNA or gDNA that served as material.

With V trimmed by 0 bases and J by 3 bases, 9 bases remained unmatched. From germline, CDR1 is LGHNA and CDR2 YNFKEQ. This CDR3 is built from 17 residues. Some clones are missing from TCRdb's copy, which holds only in-frame ones; the method was immunoSEQ multiplex PCR. The sample carries over 150,000 clones, approximately 81% recorded once. This sequence was found in a man aged 35 to 55 with acute or convalescent COVID-19. The sequenced sample was peripheral blood. V is TRBV4-2 and J is TRBJ1-1; 8 bases are a match to TRBD1. The DNA for the CDR3 is TGTGCCAGCAGCCAAGATGTAACGGCGACAGGGGACACTGAAGCTTTCTTT. Translated: CASSQDVTATGDTEAFF.